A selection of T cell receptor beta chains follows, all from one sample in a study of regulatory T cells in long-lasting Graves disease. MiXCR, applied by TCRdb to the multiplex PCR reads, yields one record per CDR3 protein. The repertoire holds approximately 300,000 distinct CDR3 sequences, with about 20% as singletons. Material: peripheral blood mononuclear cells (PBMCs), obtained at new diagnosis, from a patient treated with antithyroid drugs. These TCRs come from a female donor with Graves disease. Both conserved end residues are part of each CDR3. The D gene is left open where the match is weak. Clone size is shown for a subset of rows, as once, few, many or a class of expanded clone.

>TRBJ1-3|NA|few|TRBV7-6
CASSLGPGRSGNTIYF
TGTGCCAGCAGCTTGGGACCAGGGCGCTCTGGAAACACCATATATTTT
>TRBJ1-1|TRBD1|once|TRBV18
CASSPGQATLNTEAFF
TGTGCCAGCTCACCGGGACAGGCAACCTTGAACACTGAAGCTTTCTTT
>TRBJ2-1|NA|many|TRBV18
CASSARGAGNEQFF
TGTGCCAGCTCAGCCCGGGGGGCAGGGAATGAGCAGTTCTTC
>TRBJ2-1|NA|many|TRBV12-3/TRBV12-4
CASSPSGTPRFF
TGTGCCAGCAGTCCTTCCGGGACCCCGAGGTTCTTC
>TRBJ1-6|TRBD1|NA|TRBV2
CASSEQQGVANSPLHF
TGTGCCAGCAGTGAACAACAGGGGGTCGCTAATTCACCCCTCCACTTT
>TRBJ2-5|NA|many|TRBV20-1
CSALIRKGETQYF
TGCAGTGCTCTCATCCGGAAGGGAGAGACCCAGTACTTC
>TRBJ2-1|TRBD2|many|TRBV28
CASSPTAGLGYNEQFF
TGTGCCAGCAGCCCAACGGCGGGACTAGGGTACAATGAGCAGTTCTTC
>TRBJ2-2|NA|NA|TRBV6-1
CASSISRNTGELFF
TGTGCCAGCAGCATTTCAAGGAACACCGGGGAGCTGTTTTTT
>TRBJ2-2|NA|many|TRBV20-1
CSAKRSNTGELFF
TGCAGTGCTAAGCGTTCGAACACCGGGGAGCTGTTTTTT
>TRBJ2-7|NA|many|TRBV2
CASSKGGPAYEQYF
TGTGCCAGTAGCAAGGGGGGTCCAGCCTACGAGCAGTACTTC
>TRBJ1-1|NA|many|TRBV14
CASSKLTGPGTEAFF
TGTGCCAGCAGCAAACTTACGGGGCCTGGGACTGAAGCTTTCTTT
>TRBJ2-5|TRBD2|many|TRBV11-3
CASSSHGLAGYQETQYF
TGTGCCAGCAGCTCGCACGGACTAGCGGGGTACCAAGAGACCCAGTACTTC
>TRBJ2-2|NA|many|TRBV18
CASSRLTGGTGELFF
TGTGCCAGCTCGCGCCTGACAGGCGGGACCGGGGAGCTGTTTTTT
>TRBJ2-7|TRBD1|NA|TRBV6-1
CASRSPTGGLRYEQYF
TGTGCCAGCAGGAGTCCGACAGGGGGCCTTCGCTACGAGCAGTACTTC
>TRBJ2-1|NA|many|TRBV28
CASESYNEQFF
TGTGCCAGCGAGTCCTACAATGAGCAGTTCTTC
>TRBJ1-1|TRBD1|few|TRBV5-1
CASSAGTGMNTEAFF
TGCGCCAGCAGCGCCGGGACAGGTATGAACACTGAAGCTTTCTTT
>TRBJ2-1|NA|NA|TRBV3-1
CASSQDWAGYNEQFF
TGTGCCAGCAGCCAAGATTGGGCCGGGTACAATGAGCAGTTCTTC
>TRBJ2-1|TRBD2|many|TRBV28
CASSTAGSSYNEQFF
TGTGCCAGCAGCACAGCGGGAAGCTCCTACAATGAGCAGTTCTTC
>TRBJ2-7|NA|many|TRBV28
CASRPTGATYEQYF
TGTGCCAGCAGGCCTACGGGGGCGACCTACGAGCAGTACTTC
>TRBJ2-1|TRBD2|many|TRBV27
CASSRTGLLAGKYNEQFF
TGTGCCAGCAGTCGCACAGGCCTACTAGCGGGGAAATACAATGAGCAGTTCTTC
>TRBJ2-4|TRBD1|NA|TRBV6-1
CAATPSGGRRQNIQYF
TGTGCCGCAACGCCCTCAGGGGGCAGGAGGCAAAACATTCAGTACTTC
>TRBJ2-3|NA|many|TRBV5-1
CASSWTPGTTDTQYF
TGCGCCAGCAGCTGGACTCCCGGGACTACAGATACGCAGTATTTT
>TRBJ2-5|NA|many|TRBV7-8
CASSLVGLQETQYF
TGTGCCAGCAGCTTAGTGGGACTTCAAGAGACCCAGTACTTC
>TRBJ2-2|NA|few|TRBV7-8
CASSLVAAGVRVGTGELFF
TGTGCCAGCAGCTTAGTGGCGGCAGGGGTACGGGTTGGCACCGGGGAGCTGTTTTTT
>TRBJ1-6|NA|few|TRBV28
CASSLGRVGSPLHF
TGTGCCAGCAGCCTCGGGAGGGTCGGTTCACCCCTCCACTTT
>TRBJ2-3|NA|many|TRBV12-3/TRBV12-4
CASSSPSESTDTQYF
TGTGCCAGCAGTTCCCCTAGCGAGAGCACAGATACGCAGTATTTT
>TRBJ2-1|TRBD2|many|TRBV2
CANSEMGREEGNEQFF
TGTGCCAACAGTGAAATGGGGCGGGAGGAAGGTAATGAGCAGTTCTTC
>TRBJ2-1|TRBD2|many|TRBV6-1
CASSGSSGKSEQFF
TGTGCCAGCAGCGGCTCTAGCGGGAAGAGTGAGCAGTTCTTC
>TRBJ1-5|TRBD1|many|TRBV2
CASGRQGIRPQHF
TGTGCCAGCGGCAGACAGGGGATTAGGCCCCAGCATTTT
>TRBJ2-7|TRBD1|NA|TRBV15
CATSKNGQGRDEQYF
TGTGCCACCAGCAAAAACGGACAGGGTCGGGACGAGCAGTACTTC
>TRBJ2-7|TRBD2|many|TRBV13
CASSPLASGNTYEQYF
TGTGCCAGCAGCCCCCTGGCTAGCGGTAACACCTACGAGCAGTACTTC
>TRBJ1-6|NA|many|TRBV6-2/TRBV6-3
CASSEWGSPLHF
TGTGCCAGCAGTGAATGGGGTTCACCCCTCCACTTT
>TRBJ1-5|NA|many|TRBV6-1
CASTHLPNSNQPQHF
TGTGCCAGCACCCACCTGCCAAATAGCAATCAGCCCCAGCATTTT
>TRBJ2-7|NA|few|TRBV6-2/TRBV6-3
CASSYDVGAYEQYF
TGTGCCAGCAGTTACGACGTGGGTGCCTACGAGCAGTACTTC
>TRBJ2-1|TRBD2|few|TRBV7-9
CASSLSLFLAGEDNEQFF
TGTGCCAGCAGCTTAAGCCTCTTTCTAGCGGGAGAGGACAATGAGCAGTTCTTC
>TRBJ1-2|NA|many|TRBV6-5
CASSYPRDEGGYTF
TGTGCCAGCAGTTACCCAAGGGACGAGGGAGGCTACACCTTC
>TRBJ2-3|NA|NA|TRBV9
CASSVEGQVEDTQYF
TGTGCCAGCAGCGTCGAGGGGCAGGTGGAGGATACGCAGTATTTT
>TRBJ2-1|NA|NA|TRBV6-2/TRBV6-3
CASRRAGPSYNEQFF
TGTGCCAGCAGGCGGGCGGGTCCCTCCTACAATGAGCAGTTCTTC
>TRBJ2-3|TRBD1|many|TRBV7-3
CASSSGTGPFTDTQYF
TGTGCCAGCAGCTCCGGGACAGGGCCCTTCACAGATACGCAGTATTTT
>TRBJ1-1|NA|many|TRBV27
CASSYRGGTEAFF
TGTGCCAGCAGCTATAGGGGAGGCACTGAAGCTTTCTTT
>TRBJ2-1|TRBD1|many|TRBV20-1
CSATSSGQVGLASMGEQFF
TGCAGTGCTACCTCGTCGGGACAGGTTGGGCTAGCGTCGATGGGGGAGCAGTTCTTC